Reported below is one TCR beta chain. The antigen is not known. This record comes from a study of cytomegalovirus exposure and HLA in healthy donors. Study-wide points: Most TCR sequences were uncommon, yet certain public TCRs appeared in many donors. A missense variant in DCLRE1C was later tied to TCR beta V- and J-gene trimming. Associated with cytomegalovirus, according to the listing, were 170 or so TCR beta chains.

Vbeta (60) and Jbeta (13) primers were used in the PCR. Repertoires were generated with immunoSEQ multiplex PCR, while TCRdb's copy carries only in-frame clones and drops some. The sample records over 150,000 clones, roughly four fifths being singletons. Trimming cost V 0 bases and J 1 base, with 8 bases left between them. CDR3 length equals 15 residues. The germline gives CDR1 MNHNS, CDR2 SASEGT. This rearrangement joins TRBV6-1 to TRBJ2-3; tentatively, D is TRBD2 (6 bases). Sequencing was performed on PBMCs. This receptor was identified in a girl under 18 in good health and CMV-seropositive. Here the CDR3 reads CASSEATRGTDTQYF. The CDR3, as DNA: TGTGCCAGCAGTGAAGCGACTAGGGGCACAGATACGCAGTATTTT.